This T cell receptor (beta chain) was identified in a study of OX40 agonist ivuxolimab in advanced cancers. In the study overall: Each dose-escalation patient presented with hepatocellular carcinoma, melanoma, renal cell or head and neck cancer. Whole-study results and caveats: The antigen specificity of the peripheral T cells (those that were expanded) was not determined.

A remark on this clone: What it binds is unknown.

V dropped 4 bases and J dropped 7; count of bases not matched to a gene: 8. This CDR3 has 14 amino acids. CDR1 SGHNT and CDR2 YYREEE come from the germline V gene (reference sequence). The table came from immunoSEQ multiplex PCR; TCRdb's copy has only in-frame clones and leaves some out. In the table there are tens of thousands of clones, 82% of which are singletons. Sequenced material: CD4+ or CD8+ T cells sorted from blood, taken in a trial of the OX40 agonist ivuxolimab. The chain links TRBV5-4 to TRBJ2-1, with 7 bases matching TRBD1. The sequence was collected from an adult with an advanced solid tumor such as melanoma, head and neck, liver or kidney cancer. The CDR3 DNA sequence: TGTGCCAGCAGCATGAATCCCAGGGGGAATGAGCAGTTCTTC. Translation gives CASSMNPRGNEQFF.